This T cell receptor beta chain was sequenced in a study of blood T cell repertoires in COVID-19. Looking at the study overall: COVID-19 samples, acute and convalescent, were from the United States, Italy and Spain.

The germline CDR1 and CDR2 sequences are ENHRY and SYGVKD. Germline trimming cut 10 bases from V and 7 bases from J; bases unmatched to any gene: 9. This CDR3 is 12 amino acids long. Some clones are missing from TCRdb's copy, which holds only in-frame ones; the method was immunoSEQ multiplex PCR. The repertoire has a few hundred thousand clones, 86% of them found once; the top ten carry around 3.6%. This rearrangement joins TRBV10-3 to TRBJ1-2; 7 bases agree with TRBD1. This receptor was identified in a man between 18 and 35 years old with active or convalescent COVID-19. Sequenced material: peripheral blood. The CDR3, as DNA: TGTGCCACTTGGGACAGCTCGACTGGCTACACCTTC. It translates to CATWDSSTGYTF.